This paragraph reports one TCR beta chain. Antigen specificity is unknown. These data belong to a study of shared clonotypes between healthy human individuals. The wider study: CD4 naive and CD4 memory each took three plates per donor, while CD8 naive took two and CD8 memory one.

Sequencing used immunoSEQ multiplex PCR; TCRdb keeps in-frame clones, though not all of them. The data contain around 1.5 million clones, approximately 98% of them singletons. The CDR3 covers 14 residues. Germline CDR1 reads LGHNT; CDR2 reads FRNRAP. Losses at the gene ends were 6 bases for V and 4 bases for J; bases not matched to a gene: 8. Naive CD4+ cells were CD45RA-selected; the remaining cells were memory. Points from the study as a whole: Larger richness was generally estimated for naive than memory subsets.

The chain combines TRBV12-5 with TRBJ1-1, with TRBD1 matching over 7 bases. This clonotype was obtained from a man aged 25 to 40 in good health. The source material was naive CD4+ T cells sorted from blood. As for subset: CD45RA+ positively selected. CDR3 loop: CASGKQGFGTEAFF. CDR3 coding DNA: TGTGCTAGTGGCAAACAGGGGTTCGGCACTGAAGCTTTCTTT.